This paragraph covers one TCR beta chain sequence. The data are from a study of T cells in Graves' hyperthyroidism and ophthalmopathy. Looked up from germline, CDR1 is SEHNR and CDR2 is FQNEAQ (reference sequence). The V end was cut by 3 bases, the J end by 3 bases, with 9 bases between. The CDR3 runs to 13 residues. TCR beta CDR3 regions were amplified from RNA transcripts. HTBI primers drove first-round RT-PCR of the TCR CDR3. TCRdb re-called the multiplex PCR reads with MiXCR, one entry per CDR3 protein. The sample shows a few hundred thousand distinct CDR3 sequences, approximately 12% of them seen only once.

The sequence was collected from a young man with Graves' hyperthyroidism that later progressed to Graves' ophthalmopathy. The V and J genes are TRBV7-9 and TRBJ2-7, with D possibly being TRBD1 (5 bases). Sequencing used blood. The CDR3 DNA sequence: TGTGCCAGCAGCTTCTCCAGGGACTACGAGCAGTACTTC. This codes for CASSFSRDYEQYF.